This T cell receptor beta chain comes out of a study of somatic mutations in cytotoxic T cells in rheumatoid arthritis. The CDR3 covers 17 residues. Germline V gives CDR1 SGHTA, CDR2 FQGTGA. V was cut by 2 bases and J by 5 bases, with 19 bases left in between. Here immunoSEQ multiplex PCR was the method, and the copy in TCRdb shows in-frame clones only, minus some. The table shows 6,300 or so clones, with around 77% occurring only once. The source is a woman in her 70s with rheumatoid arthritis. The specimen comprised CD8+ T cells sorted from blood, sampled at a follow-up visit. The chain employs TRBV7-3 and TRBJ2-1; D is unclear. CDR3 in amino acids: CASSLAGWSMRNNEQFF. In DNA form, the CDR3 reads TGTGCCAGCAGCTTAGCCGGTTGGTCCATGAGAAACAATGAGCAGTTCTTC.